This is a list of T cell receptor beta chains from one sample in a study of cytomegalovirus exposure and HLA in healthy donors. Clones were sequenced by immunoSEQ multiplex PCR, and TCRdb holds only the in-frame ones, with some missing. The table lists roughly 68,000 clones, around 64% of them singletons. Sequencing was performed on PBMCs. All receptors come from a man aged 40-50 years in good health and CMV-seropositive. Each CDR3 is given with its conserved first and last residue. A D gene is named only where the DNA matches it firmly. Clone size is stated in some rows and not others, as once, few, many or a class when expanded.

>-|-|TRBV19|TRBJ2-7
TGTGCCAGTAGTATACAGGGATCTTCGAGCGAGCAGTACTTC
CASSIQGSSSEQYF
>few|-|TRBV6-5|TRBJ2-7
TGTGCCAGCAGTTACTCCCCCAGGGGAGCCTACGAGCAGTACTTC
CASSYSPRGAYEQYF
>few|-|TRBV7-9|TRBJ2-7
TGTGCCAGCAGCTTATCGATGGACTACGAGCAGTACTTC
CASSLSMDYEQYF
>-|TRBD2|TRBV27|TRBJ2-1
TGTGCCAGCAGTACCCGGACTAGCGGGGGGGCGATTGAGCAGTTCTTC
CASSTRTSGGAIEQFF
>few|TRBD1|TRBV10-2|TRBJ1-3
TGCGCCAGCAGTTGGACAGGGGGTCGTTCTGGAAACACCATATATTTT
CASSWTGGRSGNTIYF
>-|TRBD1|TRBV30|TRBJ2-5
TGTGCCTGGAGGATGACAGGGGGGGAGACCCAGTACTTC
CAWRMTGGETQYF
>-|TRBD1|TRBV6-5|TRBJ2-7
TGTGCCAGCAGTTACTCGTCGGCAGGGGGATCCTACGAGCAGTACTTC
CASSYSSAGGSYEQYF
>-|-|TRBV15|TRBJ1-4
TGTGCCACCAGCAGAGATCGTGGGGCCGCCACTAATGAAAAACTGTTTTTT
CATSRDRGAATNEKLFF
>-|-|TRBV25-1|TRBJ1-6
TGTGCCAGCAATCCGATCCAGGGCAATTCACCCCTCCACTTT
CASNPIQGNSPLHF
>-|TRBD2|TRBV4-1|TRBJ2-5
TGCGCCAGCAGCCCCTGGGGTAGCGGGGGGCGGGAGACCCAGTACTTC
CASSPWGSGGRETQYF
>-|-|TRBV13|TRBJ2-3
TGTGCCAGCAGCTTTATCCTAGTCTCAGATACGCAGTATTTT
CASSFILVSDTQYF
>-|-|TRBV5-1|TRBJ2-1
TGCGCCAGCAGCAAAAAACACTACTCAAAAACCTACAATGAGCAGTTCTTC
CASSKKHYSKTYNEQFF
>few|-|TRBV20-1|TRBJ1-2
TGCAGTGCCTACAGTTCCTCCGGCTACACCTTC
CSAYSSSGYTF
>-|-|TRBV5-1|TRBJ2-6
TGCGCCAGCAGAGCAGGGTTAGGTACTGGGGCCAACGTCCTGACTTTC
CASRAGLGTGANVLTF
>-|-|TRBV6-5|TRBJ1-2
TGTGCCAGCAGTTACGACAGCCGGTTTCTCTATGGCTACACCTTC
CASSYDSRFLYGYTF